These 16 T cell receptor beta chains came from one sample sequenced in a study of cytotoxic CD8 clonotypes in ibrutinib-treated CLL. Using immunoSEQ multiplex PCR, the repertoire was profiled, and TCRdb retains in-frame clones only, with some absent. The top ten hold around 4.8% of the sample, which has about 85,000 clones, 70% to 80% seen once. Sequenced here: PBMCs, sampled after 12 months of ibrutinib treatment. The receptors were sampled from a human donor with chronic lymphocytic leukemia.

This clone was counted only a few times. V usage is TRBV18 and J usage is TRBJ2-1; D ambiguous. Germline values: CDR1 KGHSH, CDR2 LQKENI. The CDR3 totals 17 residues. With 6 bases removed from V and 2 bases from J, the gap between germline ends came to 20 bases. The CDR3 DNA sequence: TGTGCCAGCTCCCCGTGGTATAACACAGAGACCTACAATGAGCAGTTCTTC. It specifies CASSPWYNTETYNEQFF.

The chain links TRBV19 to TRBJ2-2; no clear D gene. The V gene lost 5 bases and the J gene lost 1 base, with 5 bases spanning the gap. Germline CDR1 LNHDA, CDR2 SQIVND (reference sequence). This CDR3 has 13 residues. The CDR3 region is CASSWKNTGELFF. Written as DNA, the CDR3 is TGTGCCAGTAGTTGGAAGAACACCGGGGAGCTGTTTTTT.

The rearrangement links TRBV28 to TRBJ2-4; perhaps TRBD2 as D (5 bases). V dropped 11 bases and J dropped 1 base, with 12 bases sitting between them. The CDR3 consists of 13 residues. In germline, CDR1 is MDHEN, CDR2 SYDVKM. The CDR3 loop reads CAGSSSAKNIQYF. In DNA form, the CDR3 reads TGTGCCGGATCTAGCTCGGCCAAAAACATTCAGTACTTC.

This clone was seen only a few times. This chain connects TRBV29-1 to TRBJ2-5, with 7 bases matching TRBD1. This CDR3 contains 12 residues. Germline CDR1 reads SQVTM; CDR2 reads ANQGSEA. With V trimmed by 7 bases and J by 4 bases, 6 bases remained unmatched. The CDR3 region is CSGRQGGETQYF. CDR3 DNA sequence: TGCAGCGGACGACAGGGTGGAGAGACCCAGTACTTC.

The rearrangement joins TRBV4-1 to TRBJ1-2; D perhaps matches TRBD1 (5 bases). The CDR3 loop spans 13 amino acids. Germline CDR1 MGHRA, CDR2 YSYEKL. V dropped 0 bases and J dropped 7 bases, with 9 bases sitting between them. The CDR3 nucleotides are TGCGCCAGCAGCCAAGATATCGGGGCTGGCTACACCTTC. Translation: CASSQDIGAGYTF.

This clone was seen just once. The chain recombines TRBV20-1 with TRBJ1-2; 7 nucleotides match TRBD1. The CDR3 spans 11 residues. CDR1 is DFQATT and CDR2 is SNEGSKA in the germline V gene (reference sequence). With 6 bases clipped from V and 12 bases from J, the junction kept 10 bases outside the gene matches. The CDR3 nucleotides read TGCAGTGCCGGGACAGTCCGGGGCCACACCTTC. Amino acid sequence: CSAGTVRGHTF.

CDR3: CASSETETEKLFF. CDR3 sequence (DNA): TGTGCCAGCAGTGAGACAGAAACCGAAAAACTGTTTTTT. The chain employs TRBV2 and TRBJ1-4; D is perhaps TRBD1 (5 bases). Trimming removed 3 bases at V and 8 bases at J, with 10 bases between. Germline CDR1 SNHLY, CDR2 FYNNEI. The CDR3 is 13 amino acids.

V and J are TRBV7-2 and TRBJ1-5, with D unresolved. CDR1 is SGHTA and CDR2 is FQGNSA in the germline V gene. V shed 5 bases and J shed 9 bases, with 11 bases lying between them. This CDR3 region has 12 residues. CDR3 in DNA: TGTGCCAGCAGCGCCGCCCGGTTGCCCCAGCATTTT. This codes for CASSAARLPQHF.

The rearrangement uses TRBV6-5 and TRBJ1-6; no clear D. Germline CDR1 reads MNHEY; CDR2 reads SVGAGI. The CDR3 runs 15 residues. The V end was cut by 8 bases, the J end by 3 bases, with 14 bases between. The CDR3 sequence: CASSWDSGYNSPLHF. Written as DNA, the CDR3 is TGTGCCAGCTCGTGGGATAGCGGCTATAATTCACCCCTCCACTTT.

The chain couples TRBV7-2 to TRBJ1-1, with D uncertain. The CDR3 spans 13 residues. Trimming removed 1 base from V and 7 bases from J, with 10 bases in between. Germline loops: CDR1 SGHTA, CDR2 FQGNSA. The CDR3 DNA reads TGTGCCAGCAGCTTAGGGCAGGTTAATGAAGCTTTCTTT. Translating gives CASSLGQVNEAFF.

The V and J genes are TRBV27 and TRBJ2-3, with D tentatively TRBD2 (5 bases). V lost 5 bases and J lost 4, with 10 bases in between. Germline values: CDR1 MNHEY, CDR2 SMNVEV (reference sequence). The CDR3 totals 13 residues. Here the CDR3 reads CASSSLASDTQYF. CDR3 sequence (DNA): TGTGCCAGCAGTAGCCTAGCTTCAGATACGCAGTATTTT.

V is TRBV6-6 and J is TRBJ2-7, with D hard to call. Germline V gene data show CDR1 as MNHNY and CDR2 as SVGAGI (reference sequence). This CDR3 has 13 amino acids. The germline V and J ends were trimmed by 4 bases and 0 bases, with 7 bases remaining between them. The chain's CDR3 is CASSFGFSYEQYF. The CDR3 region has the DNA TGTGCCAGCAGTTTTGGATTCTCCTACGAGCAGTACTTC.

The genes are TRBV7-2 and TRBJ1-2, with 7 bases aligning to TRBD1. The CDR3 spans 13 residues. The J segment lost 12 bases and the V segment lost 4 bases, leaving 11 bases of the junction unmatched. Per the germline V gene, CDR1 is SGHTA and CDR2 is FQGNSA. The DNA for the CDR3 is TGTGCCAGCAGCTCACAAAACAGGGGACGCCACACCTTC. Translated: CASSSQNRGRHTF.

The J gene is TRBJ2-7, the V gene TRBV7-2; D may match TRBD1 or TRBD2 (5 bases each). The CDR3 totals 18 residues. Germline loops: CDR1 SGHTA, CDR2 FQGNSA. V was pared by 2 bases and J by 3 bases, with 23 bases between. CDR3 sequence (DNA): TGTGCCAGCAGCTTACAAGGAGGCCCAGGGACGGTGAACTACGAGCAGTACTTC. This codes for CASSLQGGPGTVNYEQYF.

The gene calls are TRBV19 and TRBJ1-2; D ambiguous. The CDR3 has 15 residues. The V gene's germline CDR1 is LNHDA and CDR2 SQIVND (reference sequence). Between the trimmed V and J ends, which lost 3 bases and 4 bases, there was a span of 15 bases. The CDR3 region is CASSMYTTAVYGYTF. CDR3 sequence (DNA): TGTGCCAGTAGTATGTATACCACAGCCGTCTATGGCTACACCTTC.

In DNA, the CDR3 is TGCGCCAGCAGCCAAGGGGCCGGGACAGGGGACAGGGAGCAGTACTTC. It is translated as CASSQGAGTGDREQYF. The chain combines TRBV4-3 with TRBJ2-7; 10 bases line up with TRBD1. After removal of 1 base from V and 7 bases from J, the junction contained 10 bases not matched to a gene. The germline V gene encodes CDR1 LGHNA and CDR2 YSLEER. The CDR3 has 16 amino acids.